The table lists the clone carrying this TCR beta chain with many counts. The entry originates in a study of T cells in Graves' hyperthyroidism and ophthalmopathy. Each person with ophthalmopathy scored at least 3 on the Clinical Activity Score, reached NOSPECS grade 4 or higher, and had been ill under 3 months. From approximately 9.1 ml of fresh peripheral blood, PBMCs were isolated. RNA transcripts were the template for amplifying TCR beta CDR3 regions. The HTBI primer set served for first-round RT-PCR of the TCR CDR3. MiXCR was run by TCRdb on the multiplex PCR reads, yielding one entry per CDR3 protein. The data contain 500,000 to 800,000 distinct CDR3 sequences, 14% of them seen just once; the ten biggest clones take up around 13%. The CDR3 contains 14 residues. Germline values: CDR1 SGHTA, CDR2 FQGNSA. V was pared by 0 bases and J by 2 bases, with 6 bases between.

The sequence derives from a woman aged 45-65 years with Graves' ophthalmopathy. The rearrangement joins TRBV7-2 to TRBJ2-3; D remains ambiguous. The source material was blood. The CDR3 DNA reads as TGTGCCAGCAGCTTAGCGAGGATCACAGATACGCAGTATTTT. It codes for CASSLARITDTQYF. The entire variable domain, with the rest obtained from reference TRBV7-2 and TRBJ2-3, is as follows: GAGVSQSPSNKVTEKGKDVELRCDPISGHTALYWYRQSLGQGLEFLIYFQGNSAPDKSGLPSDRFSAERTGGSVSTLTIQRTQQEDSAVYLCASSLARITDTQYFGPGTRLTVL.